Included here is one TCR beta chain sequence, with context. The data belong to a study of cytomegalovirus exposure and HLA in healthy donors. V trimming: 4 bases; J trimming: 8 bases; junction bases outside the gene matches: 15. This CDR3 has 17 residues. Germline CDR1 is MNHEY and CDR2 is SMNVEV (reference sequence). Primers for the PCR totalled 60 Vbeta and 13 Jbeta. The assay was immunoSEQ multiplex PCR, and TCRdb's table has in-frame clones only and misses some. This sample has approximately 140,000 clones, with over 70% found just once. The receptor was derived from a woman aged 40 to 55 in good health and CMV-seronegative. Sequencing was carried out using PBMCs. This chain connects TRBV27 to TRBJ2-1; 9 bases map to TRBD2. CDR3 in DNA: TGTGCCAGCAGTTACCTCTGGAGCGGGGGGTTTGTTGATGAGCAGTTCTTC. This translates into CASSYLWSGGFVDEQFF.